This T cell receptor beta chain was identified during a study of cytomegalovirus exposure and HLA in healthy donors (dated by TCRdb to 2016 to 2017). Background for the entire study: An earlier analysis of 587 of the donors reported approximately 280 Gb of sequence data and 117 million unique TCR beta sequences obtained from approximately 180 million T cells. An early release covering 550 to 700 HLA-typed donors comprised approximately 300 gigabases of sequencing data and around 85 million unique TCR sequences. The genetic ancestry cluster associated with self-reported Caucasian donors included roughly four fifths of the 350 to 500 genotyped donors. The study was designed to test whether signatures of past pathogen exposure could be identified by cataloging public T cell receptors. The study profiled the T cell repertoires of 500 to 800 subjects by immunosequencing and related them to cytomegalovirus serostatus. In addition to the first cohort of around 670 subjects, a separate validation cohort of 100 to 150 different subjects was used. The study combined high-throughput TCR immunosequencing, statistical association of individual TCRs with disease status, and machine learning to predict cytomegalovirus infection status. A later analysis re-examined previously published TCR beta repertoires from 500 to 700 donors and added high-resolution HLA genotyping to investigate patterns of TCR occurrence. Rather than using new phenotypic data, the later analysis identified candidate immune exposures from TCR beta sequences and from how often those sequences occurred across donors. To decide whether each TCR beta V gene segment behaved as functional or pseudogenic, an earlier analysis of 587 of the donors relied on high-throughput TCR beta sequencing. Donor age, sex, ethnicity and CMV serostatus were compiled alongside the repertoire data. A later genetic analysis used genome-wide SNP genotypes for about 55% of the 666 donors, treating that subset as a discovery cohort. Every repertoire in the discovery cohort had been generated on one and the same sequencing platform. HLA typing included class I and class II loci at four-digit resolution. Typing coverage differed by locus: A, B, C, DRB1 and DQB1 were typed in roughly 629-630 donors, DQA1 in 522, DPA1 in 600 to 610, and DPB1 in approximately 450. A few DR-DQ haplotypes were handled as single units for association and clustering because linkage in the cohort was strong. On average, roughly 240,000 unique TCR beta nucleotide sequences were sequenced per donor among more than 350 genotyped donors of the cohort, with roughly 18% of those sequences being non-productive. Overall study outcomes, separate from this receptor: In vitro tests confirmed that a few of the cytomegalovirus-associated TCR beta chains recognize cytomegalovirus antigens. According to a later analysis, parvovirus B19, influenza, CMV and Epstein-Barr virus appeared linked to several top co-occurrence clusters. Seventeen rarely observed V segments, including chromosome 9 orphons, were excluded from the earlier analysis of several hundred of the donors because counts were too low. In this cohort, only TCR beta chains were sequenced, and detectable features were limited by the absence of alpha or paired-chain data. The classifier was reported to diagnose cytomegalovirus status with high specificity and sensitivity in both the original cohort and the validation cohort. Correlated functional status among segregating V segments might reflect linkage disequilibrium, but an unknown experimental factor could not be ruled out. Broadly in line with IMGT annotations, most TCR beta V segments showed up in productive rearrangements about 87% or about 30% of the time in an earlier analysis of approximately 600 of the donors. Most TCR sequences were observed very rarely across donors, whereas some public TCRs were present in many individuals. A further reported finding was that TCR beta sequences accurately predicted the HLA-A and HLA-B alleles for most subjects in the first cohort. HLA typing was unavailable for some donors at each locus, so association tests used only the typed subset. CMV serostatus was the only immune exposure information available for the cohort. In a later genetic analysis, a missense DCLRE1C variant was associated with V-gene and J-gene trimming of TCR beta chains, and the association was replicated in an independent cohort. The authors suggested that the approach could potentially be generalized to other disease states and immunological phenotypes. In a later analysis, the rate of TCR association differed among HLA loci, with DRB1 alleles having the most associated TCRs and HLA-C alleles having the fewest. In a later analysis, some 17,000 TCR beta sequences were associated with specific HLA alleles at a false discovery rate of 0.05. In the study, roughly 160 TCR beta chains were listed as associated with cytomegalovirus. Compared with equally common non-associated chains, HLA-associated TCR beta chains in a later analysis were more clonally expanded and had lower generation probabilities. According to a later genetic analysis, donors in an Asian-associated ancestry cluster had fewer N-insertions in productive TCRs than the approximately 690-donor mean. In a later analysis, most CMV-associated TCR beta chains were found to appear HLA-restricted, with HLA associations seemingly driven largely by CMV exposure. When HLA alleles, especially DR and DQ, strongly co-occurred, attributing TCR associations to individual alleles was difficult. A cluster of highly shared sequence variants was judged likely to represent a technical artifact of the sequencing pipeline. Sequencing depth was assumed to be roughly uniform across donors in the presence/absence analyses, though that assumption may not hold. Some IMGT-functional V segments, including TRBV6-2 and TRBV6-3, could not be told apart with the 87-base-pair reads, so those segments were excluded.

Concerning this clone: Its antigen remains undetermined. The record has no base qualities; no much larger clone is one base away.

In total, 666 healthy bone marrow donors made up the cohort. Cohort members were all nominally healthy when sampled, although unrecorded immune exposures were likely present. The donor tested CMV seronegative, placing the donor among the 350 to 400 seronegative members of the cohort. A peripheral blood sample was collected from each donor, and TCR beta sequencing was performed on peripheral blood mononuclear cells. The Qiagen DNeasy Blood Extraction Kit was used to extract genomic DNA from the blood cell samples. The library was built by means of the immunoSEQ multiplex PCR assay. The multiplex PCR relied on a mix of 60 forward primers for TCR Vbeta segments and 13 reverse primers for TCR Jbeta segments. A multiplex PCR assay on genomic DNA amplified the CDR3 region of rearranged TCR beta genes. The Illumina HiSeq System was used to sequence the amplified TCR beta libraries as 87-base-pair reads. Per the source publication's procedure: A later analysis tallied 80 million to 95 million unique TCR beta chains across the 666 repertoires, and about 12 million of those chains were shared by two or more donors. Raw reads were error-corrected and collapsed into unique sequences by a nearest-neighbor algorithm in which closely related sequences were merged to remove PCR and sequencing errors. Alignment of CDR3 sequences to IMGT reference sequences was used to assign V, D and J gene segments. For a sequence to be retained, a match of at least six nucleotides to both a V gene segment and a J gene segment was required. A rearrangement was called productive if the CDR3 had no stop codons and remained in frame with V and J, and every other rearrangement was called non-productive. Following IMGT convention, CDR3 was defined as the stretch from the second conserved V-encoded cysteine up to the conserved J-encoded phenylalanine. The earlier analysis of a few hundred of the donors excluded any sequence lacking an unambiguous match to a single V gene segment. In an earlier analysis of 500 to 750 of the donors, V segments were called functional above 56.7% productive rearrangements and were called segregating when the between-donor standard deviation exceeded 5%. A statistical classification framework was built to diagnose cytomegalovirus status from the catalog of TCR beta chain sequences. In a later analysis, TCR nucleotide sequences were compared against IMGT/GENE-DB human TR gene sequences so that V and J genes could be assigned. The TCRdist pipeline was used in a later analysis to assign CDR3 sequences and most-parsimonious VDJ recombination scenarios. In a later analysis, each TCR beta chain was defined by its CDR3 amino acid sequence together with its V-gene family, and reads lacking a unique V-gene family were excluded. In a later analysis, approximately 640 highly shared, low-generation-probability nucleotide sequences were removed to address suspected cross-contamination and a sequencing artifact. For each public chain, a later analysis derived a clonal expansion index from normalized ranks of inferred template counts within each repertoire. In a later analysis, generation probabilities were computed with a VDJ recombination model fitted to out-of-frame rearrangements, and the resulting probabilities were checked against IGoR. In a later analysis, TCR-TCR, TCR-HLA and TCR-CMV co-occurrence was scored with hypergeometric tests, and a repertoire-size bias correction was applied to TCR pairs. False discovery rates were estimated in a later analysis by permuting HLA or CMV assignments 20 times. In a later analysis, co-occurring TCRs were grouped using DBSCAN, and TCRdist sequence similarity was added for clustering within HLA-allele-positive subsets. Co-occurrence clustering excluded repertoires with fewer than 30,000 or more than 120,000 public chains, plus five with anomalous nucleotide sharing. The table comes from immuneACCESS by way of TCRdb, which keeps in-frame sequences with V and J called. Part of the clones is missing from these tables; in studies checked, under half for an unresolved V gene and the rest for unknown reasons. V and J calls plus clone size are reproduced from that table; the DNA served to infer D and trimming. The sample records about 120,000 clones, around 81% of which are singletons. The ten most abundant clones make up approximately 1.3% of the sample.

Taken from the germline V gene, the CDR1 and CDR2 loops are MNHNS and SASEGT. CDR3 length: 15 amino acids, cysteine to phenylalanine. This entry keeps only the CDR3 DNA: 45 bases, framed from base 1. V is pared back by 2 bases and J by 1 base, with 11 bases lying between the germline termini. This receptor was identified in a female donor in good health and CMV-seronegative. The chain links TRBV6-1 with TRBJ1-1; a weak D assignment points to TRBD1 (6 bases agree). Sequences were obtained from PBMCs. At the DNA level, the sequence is TGTGCCAGCAGTGAACAGGGGACAAAGAACACTGAAGCTTTCTTT. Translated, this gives CASSEQGTKNTEAFF.